This is a list of T cell receptor beta chains from one sample in a study of Ad26.COV2.S vaccination and SARS-CoV-2 variants. Sequenced by immunoSEQ multiplex PCR; TCRdb stores in-frame clones only, minus some. The table includes about 370,000 clones, approximately 89% detected once. The source material was peripheral blood, sampled in a trial of Ad26.COV2.S vaccine versus placebo. The receptors stem from a person aged 18-60 years who received the Ad26.COV2.S COVID-19 vaccine or a placebo. The CDR3 runs from the conserved cysteine through the conserved F or W. Each record gives: clone size, V gene, D gene, J gene, CDR3 protein, CDR3 DNA. The D gene is left open where the match is weak. Clone size is shown for a subset of rows, as once, few, many or a class of expanded clone.

>NA|TRBV30|NA|TRBJ1-2
CAWSKGQGKNYGYTF
TGTGCCTGGAGTAAAGGGCAGGGGAAAAACTATGGCTACACCTTC
>NA|TRBV4-3|NA|TRBJ2-3
CASSQSRELGTDTQYF
TGCGCCAGCAGCCAATCCCGGGAGTTGGGCACAGATACGCAGTATTTT
>NA|TRBV5-4|TRBD1|TRBJ2-7
CASSASRDRAEQYF
TGTGCCAGCAGCGCGTCCCGGGACAGGGCGGAGCAGTACTTC
>NA|TRBV3-1/TRBV3-2|NA|TRBJ2-1
CASSRTMSSYNEQFF
TGTGCCAGCAGCCGCACGATGAGCTCCTACAATGAGCAGTTCTTC
>NA|TRBV4-2|TRBD1|TRBJ1-6
CASSVRDRNNSPLHF
TGTGCCAGCAGCGTCCGGGACAGAAATAATTCACCCCTCCACTTT
>many|TRBV6-4|TRBD2|TRBJ2-1
CASSGTSGSNEQFF
TGTGCCAGCAGTGGGACTAGCGGGAGCAATGAGCAGTTCTTC
>NA|TRBV21-1|NA|TRBJ2-1
CASSKGDSNNEQFF
TGTGCCAGCAGCAAAGGGGACTCTAACAATGAGCAGTTCTTC
>medium-sized|TRBV6-5|NA|TRBJ1-1
CASQLLAGSDTEAFF
TGTGCCAGCCAGTTACTAGCGGGATCGGACACTGAAGCTTTCTTT
>NA|TRBV11-3|NA|TRBJ2-5
CASSPRYQETQYF
TGTGCCAGCAGCCCGAGATACCAAGAGACCCAGTACTTC
>NA|TRBV19|TRBD2|TRBJ2-1
CASKRGYFNEQFF
TGTGCCAGTAAGCGGGGTTACTTCAATGAGCAGTTCTTC
>NA|TRBV28|TRBD2|TRBJ2-3
CASSFRLAGGQRSTDTQYF
TGTGCCAGCAGTTTTCGACTAGCGGGAGGCCAGAGGAGCACAGATACGCAGTATTTT
>NA|TRBV30|NA|TRBJ2-1
CAWSEGSNYNEQFF
TGTGCCTGGAGTGAGGGATCCAACTACAATGAGCAGTTCTTC
>NA|TRBV12-3/TRBV12-4|NA|TRBJ1-2
CASSSGAGYGYTF
TGTGCCAGCAGTTCAGGGGCTGGCTATGGCTACACCTTC
>NA|TRBV28|NA|TRBJ1-6
CASNRDANSPLHF
TGTGCCAGCAACCGGGACGCCAATTCACCCCTCCACTTT
>NA|TRBV7-8|NA|TRBJ2-7
CASSLRRIRADEQYF
TGTGCCAGCAGCCTCAGAAGAATCAGGGCGGACGAGCAGTACTTC
>once|TRBV6-1|NA|TRBJ1-2
CASSETPGDYGYTF
TGTGCCAGCAGTGAAACTCCCGGTGACTATGGCTACACCTTC
>NA|TRBV15|TRBD1|TRBJ1-6
CATRKTGGWDSPLHF
TGTGCCACTAGGAAAACAGGGGGCTGGGATTCACCCCTCCACTTT
>NA|TRBV7-6|TRBD2|TRBJ2-1
CASSPTGLAGGVNEQFF
TGTGCCAGCAGCCCTACAGGACTAGCGGGAGGAGTAAATGAGCAGTTCTTC
>NA|TRBV7-9|NA|TRBJ2-1
CATSPGYNEQFF
TGTGCCACCTCTCCAGGGTACAATGAGCAGTTCTTC
>NA|TRBV5-1|NA|TRBJ2-3
CASSLGLSGSTDTQYF
TGCGCCAGCAGCTTGGGTTTGTCGGGGAGCACAGATACGCAGTATTTT
>NA|TRBV12-3/TRBV12-4|TRBD1|TRBJ2-2
CASNQQGAGELFF
TGTGCCAGCAACCAACAGGGGGCCGGGGAGCTGTTTTTT
>once|TRBV2|NA|TRBJ1-5
CASSEPGLGQPQHF
TGTGCCAGCAGTGAACCCGGGTTGGGGCAGCCCCAGCATTTT
>NA|TRBV27|TRBD2|TRBJ2-5
CANWSTSGRYVQETQYF
TGTGCCAATTGGTCTACTAGCGGGAGGTATGTCCAAGAGACCCAGTACTTC
>NA|TRBV29-1|TRBD1|TRBJ1-2
CSVNRGREGGYTF
TGCAGCGTGAACAGGGGGAGGGAAGGTGGCTACACCTTC
>NA|TRBV6-8|NA|TRBJ2-1
CASRQKKRALYNEQFF
TGTGCCAGCAGGCAAAAAAAACGGGCTCTTTACAATGAGCAGTTCTTC
>NA|TRBV14|NA|TRBJ1-2
CASSQDSVANYGYTF
TGTGCCAGCAGCCAAGATTCCGTGGCGAACTATGGCTACACCTTC
>NA|TRBV24-1|TRBD1|TRBJ2-2
CATSDYRGDGELFF
TGTGCCACCAGTGATTACAGGGGTGACGGGGAGCTGTTTTTT
>NA|TRBV4-3|NA|TRBJ2-6
CASSQERRANVLTF
TGCGCCAGCAGCCAAGAGCGCAGGGCCAACGTCCTGACTTTC
>NA|TRBV18|NA|TRBJ2-5
CASSQGEETQYF
TGTGCCAGCTCCCAGGGTGAAGAGACCCAGTACTTC
>NA|TRBV5-5|TRBD1|TRBJ1-5
CASSRRQGEAQPQHF
TGTGCCAGCAGCAGAAGACAGGGGGAGGCTCAGCCCCAGCATTTT
>NA|TRBV3-1/TRBV3-2|NA|TRBJ1-6
CASSQGGSGGASPLHF
TGTGCCAGCAGCCAAGGGGGGTCTGGTGGGGCTTCACCCCTCCACTTT
>NA|TRBV2|NA|TRBJ1-5
CASRPTTGLSNQPQHF
TGTGCCAGCAGACCGACGACGGGATTAAGCAATCAGCCCCAGCATTTT
>NA|TRBV27|NA|TRBJ1-6
CASSSTGFDSPLHF
TGTGCCAGCAGTTCCACAGGCTTTGACTCACCCCTCCACTTT
>NA|TRBV19|TRBD1|TRBJ2-7
CASSAGTGDYEQYF
TGTGCCAGTAGTGCCGGGACAGGGGACTACGAGCAGTACTTC
>NA|TRBV5-4|NA|TRBJ1-1
CASSLGGYSLNTEAFF
TGTGCCAGCAGCTTGGGGGGTTACAGCCTGAACACTGAAGCTTTCTTT
>NA|TRBV10-2|NA|TRBJ1-2
CASRAGERLDGYTF
TGCGCCAGCAGGGCAGGGGAGAGGTTGGATGGCTACACCTTC
>NA|TRBV7-2|NA|TRBJ1-2
CASSPAWGANYGYTF
TGTGCCAGCAGCCCAGCTTGGGGGGCTAACTATGGCTACACCTTC
>NA|TRBV28|NA|TRBJ1-5
CASSLTARNQPQHF
TGTGCCAGCAGTTTGACGGCCCGCAATCAGCCCCAGCATTTT
>NA|TRBV28|NA|TRBJ2-7
CASSLGPLSHEQYF
TGTGCCAGCAGTTTAGGTCCACTGAGTCACGAGCAGTACTTC
>NA|TRBV14|NA|TRBJ2-5
CASSQGWTFQETQYF
TGTGCCAGCAGCCAAGGATGGACTTTCCAAGAGACCCAGTACTTC
>NA|TRBV6-5|NA|TRBJ2-7
CASARAGAGEQYF
TGTGCCAGCGCCCGGGCGGGGGCGGGAGAGCAGTACTTC
>NA|TRBV6-5|NA|TRBJ2-5
CASSYSLYQETQYF
TGTGCCAGCAGTTACTCGCTGTACCAAGAGACCCAGTACTTC
>NA|TRBV2|NA|TRBJ2-4
CASSRPGLAKNIQYF
TGTGCCAGCAGTCGACCGGGACTAGCCAAAAACATTCAGTACTTC
>NA|TRBV7-8|NA|TRBJ2-2
CASSSGHSANTGELFF
TGTGCCAGCAGCTCTGGACATTCCGCGAACACCGGGGAGCTGTTTTTT
>NA|TRBV11-2|NA|TRBJ2-1
CASSLRAATSYNEQFF
TGTGCCAGCAGCTTACGGGCCGCCACGTCCTACAATGAGCAGTTCTTC
>NA|TRBV28|NA|TRBJ2-1
CASSVLGGSYNEQFF
TGTGCCAGCAGTGTTCTAGGGGGTTCCTACAATGAGCAGTTCTTC
>NA|TRBV7-2|NA|TRBJ1-1
CASSPDIGGNTEAFF
TGTGCCAGCAGCCCTGACATCGGGGGGAACACTGAAGCTTTCTTT
>NA|TRBV28|NA|TRBJ2-6
CASARRESGANVLTF
TGTGCCAGCGCAAGGAGGGAGTCTGGGGCCAACGTCCTGACTTTC
>NA|TRBV14|TRBD1|TRBJ1-1
CASSLPGQGGDTEAFF
TGTGCCAGCAGCCTACCGGGACAGGGTGGGGACACTGAAGCTTTCTTT
>NA|TRBV11-3|TRBD1|TRBJ2-7
CASSRGTGEEQYF
TGTGCCAGCAGCCGGGGGACAGGGGAAGAGCAGTACTTC
>NA|TRBV7-9|TRBD1|TRBJ1-1
CASSSRQGRAEAFF
TGTGCCAGCAGTTCAAGACAGGGGCGGGCTGAAGCTTTCTTT
>NA|TRBV11-3|TRBD1|TRBJ2-5
CASSSDRGLSQETQYF
TGTGCCAGCAGCTCGGACAGGGGGCTCTCCCAAGAGACCCAGTACTTC
>NA|TRBV7-3|TRBD2|TRBJ2-7
CASSLAGGPGEQYF
TGTGCCAGCAGCTTAGCGGGAGGGCCGGGCGAGCAGTACTTC
>NA|TRBV28|NA|TRBJ2-3
CASSPYTDTQYF
TGTGCCAGCAGTCCCTACACAGATACGCAGTATTTT
>NA|TRBV28|TRBD1|TRBJ2-3
CASRETGRADTQYF
TGTGCCAGCAGGGAGACAGGGAGAGCGGATACGCAGTATTTT
>NA|TRBV5-4|TRBD2|TRBJ2-1
CASSLGLAGYNEQFF
TGTGCCAGCAGCTTGGGGCTAGCGGGTTACAATGAGCAGTTCTTC
>NA|TRBV27|NA|TRBJ2-3
CASSLRVGTDTQYF
TGTGCCAGCAGTTTACGGGTCGGGACAGATACGCAGTATTTT
>NA|TRBV5-1|TRBD1|TRBJ2-7
CASSLGAGGYEQYF
TGCGCCAGCAGCTTGGGGGCAGGGGGATACGAGCAGTACTTC
>NA|TRBV3-1/TRBV3-2|TRBD1|TRBJ1-2
CASSQDPAGTGYGYTF
TGTGCCAGCAGCCAAGATCCCGCCGGGACAGGCTATGGCTACACCTTC